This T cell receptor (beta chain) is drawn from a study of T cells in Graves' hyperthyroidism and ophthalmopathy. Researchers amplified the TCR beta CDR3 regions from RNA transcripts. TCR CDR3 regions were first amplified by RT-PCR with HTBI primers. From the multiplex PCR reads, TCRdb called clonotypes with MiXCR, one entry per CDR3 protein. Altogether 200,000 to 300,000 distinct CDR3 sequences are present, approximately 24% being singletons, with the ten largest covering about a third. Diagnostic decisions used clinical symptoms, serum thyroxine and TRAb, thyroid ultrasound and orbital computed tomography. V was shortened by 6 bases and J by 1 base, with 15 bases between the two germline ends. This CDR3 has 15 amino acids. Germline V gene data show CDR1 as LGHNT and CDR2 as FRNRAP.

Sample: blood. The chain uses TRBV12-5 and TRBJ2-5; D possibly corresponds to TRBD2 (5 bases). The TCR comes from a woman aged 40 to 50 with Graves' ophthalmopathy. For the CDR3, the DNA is TGTGCTAGTGGCTCGACCGGGGATGGCCAAGAGACCCAGTACTTC. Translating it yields CASGSTGDGQETQYF.